Only one count was recorded for the clone carrying this T cell receptor beta chain. Its antigen is as yet unknown. This record comes from a study of OX40 agonist ivuxolimab in advanced cancers. Study context: At 65% to 85% male, the cohort had a mean age of approximately 64 years, ranging from about 20 to 90.

This CDR3 is 15 amino acids long. With 6 bases removed from V and 2 bases from J, the gap between germline ends came to 13 bases. Looked up from germline, CDR1 is LNHDA and CDR2 is SQIVND (reference sequence). Clones were read by immunoSEQ multiplex PCR, and TCRdb kept only the in-frame ones, dropping some. The table shows almost 85,000 clones, with roughly 89% occurring only once. Notes on the study in general: At doses 0.1 to 3.0 mg/kg, CD4+ and CD8+ clones expanded. The study found that CD8+ T cells averaged more expanded clones than CD4+.

The material sequenced was CD4+ or CD8+ T cells sorted from blood, taken in a trial of the OX40 agonist ivuxolimab. This receptor was obtained from an adult with an advanced solid tumor such as melanoma, head and neck, liver or kidney cancer. The chain is built from TRBV19 and TRBJ2-2; tentative D call: TRBD2 (5 bases). DNA for the CDR3: TGTGCCAGTAGACCCCGGGAAGCAAACACCGGGGAGCTGTTTTTT. It codes for CASRPREANTGELFF.